This T cell receptor beta chain was documented in a study of T cell repertoires in cytomegalovirus infection. TCRdb re-called the reads through MiXCR, storing one row per CDR3 protein. The table has about 530,000 distinct CDR3 sequences, about 26% seen once. The germline V gene encodes CDR1 MNHNY and CDR2 SVGAGI (reference sequence). Unmatched junction bases numbered 13, after V lost 6 bases and J lost 8 bases. This CDR3 has 16 amino acids. This receptor was obtained from a human donor in good health (CMV status not recorded). Some clones in this sample may be carry-over from other donors' samples. The sequencing sample was made of PBMCs. This chain links TRBV6-6 with TRBJ2-7; 13 positions match TRBD2. The CDR3 reads CASSRPTGTSGIKQYF. CDR3 nucleotides: TGTGCCAGCAGCCGACCGACCGGGACTAGCGGGATTAAGCAGTACTTC.